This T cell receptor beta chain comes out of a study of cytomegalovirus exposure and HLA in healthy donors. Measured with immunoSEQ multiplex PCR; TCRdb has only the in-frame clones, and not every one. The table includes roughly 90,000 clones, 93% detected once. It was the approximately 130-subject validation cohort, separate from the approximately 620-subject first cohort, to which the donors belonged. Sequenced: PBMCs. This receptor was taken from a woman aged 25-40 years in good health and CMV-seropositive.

The CDR3 is CASNLRGDDYGYTF. CDR3 DNA: TGTGCCAGCAACTTACGGGGGGATGACTATGGCTACACCTTC. The chain combines TRBV28 with TRBJ1-2, with D possibly being TRBD1 (5 bases). Germline-derived CDR1 and CDR2 are MDHEN and SYDVKM. V dropped 7 bases and J dropped 3 bases, with 15 bases sitting between them. This CDR3 is built from 14 residues.